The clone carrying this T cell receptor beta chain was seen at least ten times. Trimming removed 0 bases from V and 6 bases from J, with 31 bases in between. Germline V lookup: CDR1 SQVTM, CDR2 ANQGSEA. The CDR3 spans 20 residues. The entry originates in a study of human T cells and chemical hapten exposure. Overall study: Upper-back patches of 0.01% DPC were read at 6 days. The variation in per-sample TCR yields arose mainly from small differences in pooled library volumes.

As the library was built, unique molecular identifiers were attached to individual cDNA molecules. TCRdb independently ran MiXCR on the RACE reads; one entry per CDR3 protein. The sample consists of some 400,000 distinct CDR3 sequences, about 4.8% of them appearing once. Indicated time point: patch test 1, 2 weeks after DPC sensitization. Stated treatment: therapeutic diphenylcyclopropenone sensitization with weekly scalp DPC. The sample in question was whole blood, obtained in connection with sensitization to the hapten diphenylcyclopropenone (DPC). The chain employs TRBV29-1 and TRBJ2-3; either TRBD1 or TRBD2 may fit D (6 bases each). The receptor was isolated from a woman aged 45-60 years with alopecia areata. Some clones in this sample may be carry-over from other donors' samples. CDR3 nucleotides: TGCAGCGTTGAAGATGGGCCCTCGTGGGCGGGACAAAGGAGGTGGGATACGCAGTATTTT. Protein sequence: CSVEDGPSWAGQRRWDTQYF.